This T cell receptor beta chain was captured in a study of a mutant IDH1 vaccine in newly diagnosed glioma (dated by TCRdb to the early 2020s). Regarding the complete study: Of the 25 to 40 patients who were treated, about 60% were male and approximately 40% were female, and the mean age was about 40 years. Before enrollment, most patients had been given radiochemotherapy with temozolomide as standard therapy, while the rest had received either radiotherapy alone or temozolomide alone. Peripheral blood samples were drawn at six visits, namely V03 (baseline), V05, V07, V10, V12 and V13. Longitudinal TCRB deep sequencing was performed for roughly 27 treated patients wherever samples were available for exploratory analyses.

Library preparation employed the immunoSEQ multiplex PCR assay. Rearranged TCR beta chain sequences were amplified using the hsTCRB Kit according to the manufacturer's protocol. TCRB libraries were sequenced on an Illumina MiSeq. In the source study's methods: The kit vendor's proprietary platform handled demultiplexing, trimming and gene mapping. TCRdb holds this immuneACCESS table with in-frame rearrangements only. Some clones are missing; in checked studies, unresolved V genes explain under half, and the rest has no known cause. For V, J and clone size, that table is used; D and trimming come from the DNA. This sample gives more than 50,000 clones in total; 70% to 90% of them show up just once. Approximately 2.6% of the sample is held by the ten biggest clonotypes. On the study overall, not on this receptor specifically: Changes in the top peripheral T cell clonotypes picked up by TCRB sequencing did not appear to be linked to pseudoprogression. Availability determined which PBMC samples were chosen for TCRB deep sequencing. Vaccine-induced immune responses across multiple MHC alleles were detected in over 80% of patients. It was noted by the authors that analyses of patient blood samples could not be reproduced owing to sample limitations.

Notes on this clone: Its antigen has not been determined. It has no much larger one-base neighbor in the sample; base qualities were not kept.

The time point tag for this specimen amounts to: baseline, week 1 (first vaccination visit). This specimen's treatment or condition label, per the study, means: pre-vaccination baseline after standard-of-care therapy. Newly diagnosed WHO grade 3 or 4 IDH1-mutant astrocytomas showing loss of nuclear ATRX were present in the donors. The samples were drawn from NOA16, a multicentre, single-arm, open-label phase I trial in Germany that tested a mutant IDH1 peptide vaccine in humans for the first time. Blood drawn at visit V03 was used as the baseline sample for immunogenicity testing. Genomic DNA for TCRB sequencing was extracted from EDTA blood using the DNeasy Blood and Tissue Kit. The trim is 5 bases for V and 4 bases for J, with a gap of 20 bases between the germline ends. The CDR3 runs 16 residues from the cysteine to the phenylalanine. Here the CDR3 DNA is all that survives: 48 bases in frame from base 1. According to the germline V gene (reference sequence), CDR1 reads MNHEY and CDR2 reads SMNVEV.

This specimen was PBMCs, taken from a glioma patient treated with radiotherapy, temozolomide or both. The chain joins TRBV27 to TRBJ1-2, with TRBD1 tentatively as D gene (5 bases match). This clonotype originated in a man between 25 and 39 years old with glioma. The DNA is as follows: TGTGCCAGCAGTCCGGCTGGGGCCCCGCTTCGCTATGGCTACACCTTC. It encodes CASSPAGAPLRYGYTF.